Included here is one TCR beta chain sequence, with context. The antigen remains undetermined. The data stem from a study of cytomegalovirus exposure and HLA in healthy donors. 60 Vbeta and 13 Jbeta primers were used in PCR. The table came from immunoSEQ multiplex PCR; TCRdb's copy has only in-frame clones and leaves some out. The listing records some 75,000 clones. V was pared by 0 bases and J by 5 bases, with 9 bases of the junction left unmatched. Germline CDR1 and CDR2: SGHRS and YFSETQ. The CDR3 is 16 residues long. All the people who gave samples were healthy bone marrow donors. Study-wide points: Three of the chains that were CMV-associated were confirmed in vitro to be specific for CMV antigens. A reported reduction in N-insertions relative to the roughly 610-donor mean was seen in an Asian-associated ancestry cluster in a later analysis.

Sample: PBMCs. The chain has TRBV5-1 and TRBJ2-7, with 9 bases lining up with TRBD2. This TCR came from a boy between 5 and 17 years old in good health and CMV-seronegative. The CDR3 sequence is CASSLGTSESANEQYF. Here the CDR3 DNA reads TGCGCCAGCAGCTTGGGGACTAGCGAATCAGCCAACGAGCAGTACTTC.